In its sample, the clone carrying this TCR beta chain was seen many times. The antigen remains unidentified. The trim removed 5 bases at V and 2 bases at J, leaving 5 bases unmatched. Germline V gives CDR1 MNHEY, CDR2 SMNVEV (reference sequence). This CDR3 is 16 amino acids long. This entry belongs to a study of neurological immune-mediated disorders. General study findings and limits: Expanded clones shared no identical CDR3 amino acid sequences across subjects, which suggested private TCR-beta repertoires in all groups. The multiple sclerosis repertoire cluster had no clinical or MRI correlate.

The output of every sequencing run exceeded 160 million TCR-beta sequences, derived from 15-18 subjects. TCRdb reprocessed the 5' RACE reads with MiXCR, giving one entry per CDR3 protein. The sample lists some 78,000 distinct CDR3 sequences; approximately 5% were seen once. Unsorted libraries were prepared from 2 million PBMCs that had been stored at -80 C. V usage is TRBV27 and J usage is TRBJ2-3; TRBD2 aligns across 12 bases. Sequenced material: PBMCs. The receptor was derived from a woman in her twenties or thirties with multiple sclerosis. The CDR3 loop reads CASSIRTSGTTDTQYF. CDR3 in DNA: TGTGCCAGCAGTATTCGGACTAGCGGGACCACAGATACGCAGTATTTT.